The clone carrying this TCR beta chain was seen once. Its antigen is not known. The repertoire was sequenced with immunoSEQ multiplex PCR; TCRdb's copy has only in-frame clones and lacks some. This table holds roughly 100,000 clones, around 84% found once. This entry comes from a study of T cell clones after liver transplantation. Study-wide results and limits: In most of the 8 subjects, circulating graft-donor-reactive CD4 TCRbeta sequences fell significantly after transplant.

The sample here was CD4+ T cells from blood, taken approximately 50 months after liver transplant. The receptor comes from a human patient who received a liver transplant. The graft donor may be the source of some T cells.

The CDR3 DNA reads TGTGCCAGCAGTGGCAAGACAGGGAAGGCTACTGAAGCTTTCTTT. Its protein product is CASSGKTGKATEAFF. The chain is built from TRBV6-1 and TRBJ1-1; 7 bases map to TRBD1. CDR3 size: 15 residues. Per germline, CDR1 MNHNS and CDR2 SASEGT. V dropped 4 bases and J dropped 5; count of bases not matched to a gene: 10.